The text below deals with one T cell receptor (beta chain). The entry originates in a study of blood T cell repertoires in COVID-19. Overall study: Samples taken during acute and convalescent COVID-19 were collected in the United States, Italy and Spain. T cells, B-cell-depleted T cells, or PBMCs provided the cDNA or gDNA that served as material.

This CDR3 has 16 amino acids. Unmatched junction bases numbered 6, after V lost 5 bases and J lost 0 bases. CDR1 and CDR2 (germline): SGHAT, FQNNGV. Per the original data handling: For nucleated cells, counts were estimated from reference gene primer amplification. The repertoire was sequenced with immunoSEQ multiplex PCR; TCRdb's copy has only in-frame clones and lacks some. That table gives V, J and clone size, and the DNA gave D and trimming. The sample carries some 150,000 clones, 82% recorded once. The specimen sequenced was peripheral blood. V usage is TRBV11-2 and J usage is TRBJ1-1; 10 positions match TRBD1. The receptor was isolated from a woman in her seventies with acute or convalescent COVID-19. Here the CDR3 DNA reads TGTGCCAGCAGCGCCCGGACAGGGGGGGTGAACACTGAAGCTTTCTTT. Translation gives CASSARTGGVNTEAFF.